A single sample gave rise to the 13 T cell receptor beta chains below, sequenced in a study of T cell responses to AZD1222 COVID-19 vaccine. TCRdb keeps only in-frame clones here, not all; method: immunoSEQ multiplex PCR. The sample gives about 130,000 clones, just under 95% of which show up once; 6% to 7.5% is in the top ten. Sequenced here: peripheral blood, sampled 28 days after the second AZD1222 dose. The receptors stem from an adult who received the AZD1222 COVID-19 vaccine.

This chain uses TRBV7-9 with TRBJ2-1, with 7 bases identical to TRBD1. Germline-derived CDR1 and CDR2 are SEHNR and FQNEAQ (reference sequence). The junction had 13 bases not matched to a gene; V was cut back by 5 bases and J by 9 bases. This CDR3 has 15 residues. For the CDR3, the DNA is TGTGCCAGCAGCCCGAGGGTGACAGGGACGGGTGAGCAGTTCTTC. Translating it yields CASSPRVTGTGEQFF. Drawing the rest from reference TRBV7-9 and TRBJ2-1, the complete variable domain is DTGVSQNPRHKITKRGQNVTFRCDPISEHNRLYWYRQTLGQGPEFLTYFQNEAQLEKSRLLSDRFSAERPKGSFSTLEIQRTEQGDSAMYLCASSPRVTGTGEQFFGPGTRLTVL.

The chain carries TRBV5-1 and TRBJ1-3; possible D gene TRBD1, 6 bases. This CDR3 is built from 15 residues. Germline V CDR1 and CDR2: SGHRS, YFSETQ. Trimming took 4 bases from V and 1 from J, leaving 12 bases between them. CDR3 sequence: CASSKSTGSGNTIYF. CDR3 nucleotide sequence: TGCGCCAGCAGCAAGTCAACAGGGTCTGGAAACACCATATATTTT.

V usage is TRBV19 and J usage is TRBJ1-2; D not resolved. This CDR3 is built from 11 residues. The V end lost 9 bases, the J end lost 4 bases, and 9 bases lay between the germline ends. Looked up from germline, CDR1 is LNHDA and CDR2 is SQIVND (reference sequence). This CDR3 reads CASESGYGYTF. CDR3 sequence (DNA): TGTGCCAGCGAGTCGGGCTATGGCTACACCTTC.

This clone has a single count. This chain links TRBV4-2 with TRBJ2-7; tentative D call: TRBD2 (6 bases). Looked up from germline, CDR1 is LGHNA and CDR2 is YNFKEQ. Trimming took 4 bases from V and 0 from J, leaving 13 bases between them. This CDR3 has 15 amino acids. In nucleotides, the CDR3 is TGTGCCAGCAGCCGGGGTCGGGGGAGCTCCTACGAGCAGTACTTC. This encodes CASSRGRGSSYEQYF.

The CDR3 DNA follows: TGTGCCAGCAGCTCGGGGTCAGGGCCGGCCTACGAGCAGTACTTC. As protein: CASSSGSGPAYEQYF. J is TRBJ2-7 and V is TRBV11-3, with D perhaps matching TRBD1 or TRBD2 (5 bases each). V lost 4 bases and J lost 2, with 15 bases in between. The CDR3 has 15 residues. Germline assignment: CDR1 SGHNT and CDR2 YENEEA.

The CDR3 region has the DNA TGCGCCAGCAGCCAAGATGTGGGCACAGCTTACTACACCTTC. Its translation: CASSQDVGTAYYTF. The chain recombines TRBV4-3 with TRBJ1-2; D gene unclear. CDR3 length equals 14 residues. Germline V gene sequence: CDR1 LGHNA, CDR2 YSLEER. Trimming shortened V by 0 bases and J by 10 bases, and 15 bases separated the two germline ends.

The chain has TRBV5-5 and TRBJ2-7; 8 bases are a match to TRBD2. V shed 0 bases, J shed 2 bases, and the junction held 10 bases outside the gene matches. CDR1 and CDR2 from the germline V gene are SGHKS and YYEKEE (reference sequence). CDR3 length equals 17 residues. CDR3: CASSLAVGGGSPYEQYF. The CDR3, as DNA: TGTGCCAGCAGCTTGGCCGTGGGCGGGGGGTCGCCCTACGAGCAGTACTTC.

This clone was observed once. This chain connects TRBV5-5 to TRBJ1-1, with unresolved D. Trimming removed 0 bases at V and 1 base at J, with 7 bases between. CDR3 length equals 14 residues. Germline V lookup: CDR1 SGHKS, CDR2 YYEKEE (reference sequence). DNA for the CDR3: TGTGCCAGCAGCTTGGGAGGATGGAACACTGAAGCTTTCTTT. Amino acid sequence: CASSLGGWNTEAFF.

The chain links TRBV6-2 or TRBV6-3 to TRBJ1-3; D is unresolved. The germline V and J ends were trimmed by 4 bases and 2 bases, with 9 bases remaining between them. Germline loops: CDR1 MNHEY, CDR2 SVGEGT. The length of the CDR3 is 14 residues. This CDR3 is CASSSPQTGNTIYF. The CDR3 DNA reads as TGTGCCAGCAGTTCCCCACAGACTGGAAACACCATATATTTT.

V is TRBV28 and J is TRBJ1-2; TRBD1 is a possible D gene (6 bases). Between the trimmed V and J ends, which lost 6 bases and 3 bases, there was a span of 20 bases. Germline V gene lookup returns CDR1 MDHEN and CDR2 SYDVKM. CDR3 size: 16 residues. CDR3 residues: CASREPRGASDYGYTF. The CDR3 nucleotides are TGTGCCAGCAGAGAACCTCGGGGGGCTAGCGACTATGGCTACACCTTC.

Concerning this clone: Different DNA sequences within this sample yield the same CDR3. The chain uses TRBV5-1 and TRBJ2-3, with D possibly called TRBD1 or TRBD2 (5 bases each). Trimming removed 3 bases from V and 2 bases from J, with 10 bases in between. The CDR3 length is 14 residues. Germline assignment: CDR1 SGHRS and CDR2 YFSETQ. CDR3 DNA: TGCGCCAGCAGCTCCGGGACCATCACAGATACGCAGTATTTT. Translated, it gives CASSSGTITDTQYF.

The chain uses TRBV7-8 and TRBJ2-1; 7 bases are a match to TRBD2. The CDR3 runs to 18 residues. V lost 5 bases and J lost 5; bases outside the gene matches: 18. CDR1 SGHVS and CDR2 FQNEAQ come from the germline V gene. The CDR3 protein is CASSPPGPLAGSHNEQFF. CDR3 nucleotides: TGTGCCAGCAGCCCCCCGGGCCCCTTAGCGGGTTCACACAATGAGCAGTTCTTC.

The V gene is TRBV21-1, the J gene TRBJ2-1; the table gives TRBD2 as D, unverified against the DNA. TRBV21-1 is given as a pseudogene. There are 14 residues in the CDR3. In DNA, the CDR3 is TGTGCCAGCAGTCCCCCGGGCTCCTACAATGAGCAGTTCTTC. It codes for CASSPPGSYNEQFF.